This is a list of T cell receptor beta chains from one sample in a study of early T cells in non-severe SARS-CoV-2 infection. TCRdb reprocessed the 5' RACE reads via MiXCR and lists one record per CDR3 protein. Among 60,000 or so distinct CDR3 sequences, over 10% were seen once, and the ten largest hold over 1.3%. The sample here was whole blood, taken at baseline. These receptors were obtained from an adult who was a healthcare worker with PCR-confirmed SARS-CoV-2 infection or an uninfected control (not recorded which). Both conserved end residues are part of each CDR3.

v_call	j_call	cdr3_aa
TRBV5-4	TRBJ2-1	CASSSGTSGYNEQFF
TRBV12-2	TRBJ2-7	CASRPETSGTYEQYF
TRBV29-1	TRBJ2-1	CSVEVAEYNEQFF
TRBV5-5	TRBJ2-3	CASSPTSGTDTQYF
TRBV12-3/TRBV12-4	TRBJ2-3	CASSHGTARTSTDTQYF
TRBV6-5	TRBJ2-1	CASSYRGGLGVNEQFF
TRBV10-3	TRBJ2-5	CAIRSGQETQYF
TRBV3-1	TRBJ1-6	CASSQRTGDSPLHF
TRBV20-1	TRBJ2-1	CSARALAVAYNEQFF
TRBV27	TRBJ2-1	CASSLTRNNEQFF
TRBV7-9	TRBJ1-6	CASSLAYGTGSPLHF
TRBV7-6	TRBJ2-5	CASSSLPHSSETQYF
TRBV7-8	TRBJ1-2	CASSSNPLGQVAYGYTF
TRBV20-1	TRBJ2-7	CSARDGKSSYEQYF
TRBV6-2/TRBV6-3	TRBJ2-7	CASSRQGKPYEQYF
TRBV27	TRBJ2-7	CASSRVRDRNYEQYF
TRBV6-6	TRBJ2-1	CASSYSRLAGHEQFF
TRBV15	TRBJ2-7	CATSRGPGGTYEQYF
TRBV29-1	TRBJ2-4	CSVDDRNIQYF
TRBV28	TRBJ2-7	CASSPPGQGAHEQYF
TRBV20-1	TRBJ2-1	CSAGRLRAGYNEQFF
TRBV4-2	TRBJ2-7	CASSQVLRGGYEQYF
TRBV28	TRBJ2-1	CASSILAGDNEQFF
TRBV27	TRBJ2-7	CASSVTSGGHEQYF
TRBV28	TRBJ2-2	CASTKGLANTGELFF
TRBV12-3/TRBV12-4	TRBJ1-3	CASSLARVFGNTIYF